This entry concerns a single TCR beta chain. As yet, its antigen is unknown. The data are from a study of T cells in Graves' hyperthyroidism and ophthalmopathy. Study-wide findings and caveats: Peripheral blood also featured most of the thyroid clonotypes expanded above 0.001.

Germline assignment: CDR1 SEHNR and CDR2 FQNEAQ (reference sequence). CDR3 length: 15 residues. The V and J ends lost 5 bases and 2 bases respectively, with 16 bases between them. What was amplified from RNA transcripts were TCR beta CDR3 regions. RT-PCR in the first round (using the HTBI primer set) targeted the TCR CDR3. TCRdb analysed the multiplex PCR reads with MiXCR anew, one entry per CDR3 protein. The data contain about 570,000 distinct CDR3 sequences, around 46% of them singletons. The chain couples TRBV7-9 to TRBJ2-7; possibly TRBD2 for D (5 bases). The clonotype was recovered from an adult woman with Graves' disease, either hyperthyroidism or ophthalmopathy (not recorded which). The sequenced sample was peripheral blood or thyroid tissue (not recorded which). CDR3 sequence reads: CASSQQMGSPYEQYF. In nucleotides, the CDR3 is TGTGCCAGCAGCCAACAAATGGGGAGCCCCTACGAGCAGTACTTC. The complete variable domain, with remaining parts taken from reference TRBV7-9 and TRBJ2-7, reads DTGVSQNPRHKITKRGQNVTFRCDPISEHNRLYWYRQTLGQGPEFLTYFQNEAQLEKSRLLSDRFSAERPKGSFSTLEIQRTEQGDSAMYLCASSQQMGSPYEQYFGPGTRLTVT.